The source of this T cell receptor (beta chain) is a study of cytomegalovirus exposure and HLA in healthy donors. General study results and limits: Being productive about 90% or about 30% of the time was typical of most TCR beta V segments in an earlier analysis. Sequence variants that were highly shared formed a cluster that was likely a sequencing artifact.

V was clipped by 4 bases and J by 0 bases, with 7 bases between them. The germline V gene has CDR1 SNHLY and CDR2 FYNNEI. This CDR3 is built from 13 residues. PCR primers comprised 60 Vbeta and 13 Jbeta primers. The assay was immunoSEQ multiplex PCR, and TCRdb's table has in-frame clones only and misses some. The repertoire consists of some 90,000 clones, with 76% occurring once and the leading ten covering 2.5% to 3.5%. Worth noting for this clone: Its antigen is currently unknown.

Sequenced material: PBMCs. This chain joins TRBV2 and TRBJ2-7; tentative D call: TRBD2 (5 bases). This TCR was sampled from a man aged 40-50 years in good health and CMV-seronegative. Here the CDR3 reads CASSGEGSYEQYF. The CDR3 DNA reads TGTGCCAGCAGTGGCGAGGGCTCCTACGAGCAGTACTTC.